The entry below gives a single TCR beta chain sequence along with its context. Its antigen is unknown. V lost 2 bases and J lost 6; bases outside the gene matches: 7. CDR3 length: 15 residues. Germline loops: CDR1 SGHTA, CDR2 FQGNSA. This entry is derived from a study of Ad26.COV2.S vaccination and SARS-CoV-2 variants. On the study more broadly: Ad26.COV2.S, an intramuscular injection, was given once or twice 56 days apart.

Repertoires were generated with immunoSEQ multiplex PCR, while TCRdb's copy carries only in-frame clones and drops some. Here the sample spans roughly 700,000 clones, around 90% being singletons. Broader study findings: Vaccine and placebo groups showed comparable non-spike TCR breadth. From the TCR breadth and depth analyses, total T cell responses may have been underestimated.

Treatment given: around 19 received Ad26.COV2.S at low or high dose, single or two shots; roughly five received placebo; per-sample allocation not given. Sample collection was performed on day 63 after the first vaccine or placebo injection. This vaccine is an Ad26 vector that expresses the Wuhan-strain SARS-CoV-2 spike. This specimen consisted of peripheral blood, obtained in a trial of Ad26.COV2.S vaccine versus placebo. V usage is TRBV7-2 and J usage is TRBJ2-4; 7 bases match TRBD1. This TCR came from a person aged 18-65 years who received the Ad26.COV2.S COVID-19 vaccine or a placebo. The CDR3 nucleotides are TGTGCCAGCAGCTTACAGGACAGGTCAGCAAACATTCAGTACTTC. This gives the protein CASSLQDRSANIQYF.